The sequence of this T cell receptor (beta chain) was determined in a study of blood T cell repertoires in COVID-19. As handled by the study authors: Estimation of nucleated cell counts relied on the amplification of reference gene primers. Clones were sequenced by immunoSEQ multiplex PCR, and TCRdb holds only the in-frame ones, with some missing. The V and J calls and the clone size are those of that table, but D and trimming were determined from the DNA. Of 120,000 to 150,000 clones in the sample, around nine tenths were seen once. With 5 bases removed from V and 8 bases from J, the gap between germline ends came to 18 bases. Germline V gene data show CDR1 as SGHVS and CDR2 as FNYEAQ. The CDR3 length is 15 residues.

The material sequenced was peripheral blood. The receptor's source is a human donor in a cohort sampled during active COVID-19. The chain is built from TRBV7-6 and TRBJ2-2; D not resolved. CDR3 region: CASSPSTISTGELFF. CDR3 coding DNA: TGTGCCAGCAGCCCCTCAACTATCTCAACGGGGGAGCTGTTTTTT.